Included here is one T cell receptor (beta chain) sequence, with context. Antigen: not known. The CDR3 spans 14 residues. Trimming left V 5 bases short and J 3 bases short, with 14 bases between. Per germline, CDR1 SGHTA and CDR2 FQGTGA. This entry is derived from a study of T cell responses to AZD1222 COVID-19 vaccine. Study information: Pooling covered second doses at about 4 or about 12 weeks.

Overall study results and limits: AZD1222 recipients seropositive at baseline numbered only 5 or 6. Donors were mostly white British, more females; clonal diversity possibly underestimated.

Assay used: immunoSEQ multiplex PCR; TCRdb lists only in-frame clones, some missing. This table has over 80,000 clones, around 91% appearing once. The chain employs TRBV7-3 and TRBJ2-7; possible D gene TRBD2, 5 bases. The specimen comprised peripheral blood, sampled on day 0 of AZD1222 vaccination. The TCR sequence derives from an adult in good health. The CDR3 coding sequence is TGTGCCAGCAGCCTGACCCCTAGCAACTACGAGCAGTACTTC. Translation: CASSLTPSNYEQYF.